In this sample, the clone carrying this T cell receptor beta chain is medium-sized. Its antigen is unknown. The CDR3 runs to 14 residues. Germline V CDR1 and CDR2: MNHEY, SVGAGI. With 5 bases clipped from V and 8 bases from J, the junction kept 11 bases outside the gene matches. The data are from a study of T cells in narcolepsy. Study-level points and caveats: Autoreactive HCRT-specific and TRIB2-specific clonotypes were marked in same-patient CSF-versus-blood CD4+ comparisons.

Only in-frame clones appear in the TCRdb table, and some are missing; sequencing was by immunoSEQ multiplex PCR. The table shows 1,500 or so clones, with 35% to 50% occurring only once. Sequenced input: cultured CD8+ T cells from cerebrospinal fluid. The chain employs TRBV6-5 and TRBJ1-2, with TRBD1 identical over 7 bases. This receptor was taken from a human donor with narcolepsy. CDR3 bases: TGTGCCAGCAGTCCCCAGGGGGGCGCGTCCGGCTACACCTTC. This sequence encodes CASSPQGGASGYTF.